The text below deals with one T cell receptor (beta chain). From blood CD8+ and CD4+ T cells, the TCR beta chain was sequenced. RNA in amounts of about 0.45 to 1 ug was reverse transcribed with random hexamers. Amplification of the TCR beta CDR3 was carried out by immunoSEQ multiplex PCR, which spanned a total of 54 Vbeta and 13 Jbeta segments. Each CDR3 protein is one row after TCRdb ran MiXCR on the immunoSEQ multiplex PCR reads. The data contain under 200,000 distinct CDR3 sequences, 95% of them singletons. Trimming shortened V by 5 bases and J by 0 bases, and 13 bases separated the two germline ends. The CDR3 sequence is 15 residues long. Germline V lookup: CDR1 MNHEY, CDR2 SVGAGI. These data come from a study of CD8 T cells in Susac syndrome.

The chain recombines TRBV6-5 with TRBJ2-5; tentative D call: TRBD1 (5 bases). The sequenced sample consisted of CD8+ T cells from PBMCs. The receptor's source is a human donor with multiple sclerosis. CDR3 region: CASSVTGSYQETQYF. The CDR3 DNA reads TGTGCCAGCAGTGTAACAGGCTCGTACCAAGAGACCCAGTACTTC.